Following are 17 T cell receptor beta chains from one sample sequenced in a study of T cell clonality in common variable immunodeficiency. Sequencing was performed with immunoSEQ multiplex PCR; in TCRdb, only in-frame clones are kept and a portion is missing. The sample contains over 50,000 clones, none of them singletons. The sequencing input was peripheral blood mononuclear cells. Receptors originate from a person aged 18 to 75 in good health.

This clone was picked up many times. With the read ending 3 residues before the CDR3 end, the germline J gene is used to fill in that end. The chain combines TRBV30 with TRBJ1-3, with D possibly being TRBD1 (5 bases). Between the trimmed V and J ends, which lost 7 bases and 2 bases, there was a span of 21 bases. The CDR3 spans 16 residues. Germline CDR1 GTSNPN, CDR2 SVGIG (reference sequence). CDR3 sequence reads: CALSTSPGAAGNTIYF. CDR3 DNA, as far as it was read: TGTGCCTTAAGCACCTCTCCTGGGGCGGCTGGAAACACC.

This clone was seen many times. The CDR3 end lies 3 residues beyond the end of the read and is filled in from the germline J gene. The chain couples TRBV5-4 to TRBJ2-3; D might be TRBD2 (5 bases). Per germline, CDR1 SGHNT and CDR2 YYREEE (reference sequence). CDR3 length equals 15 residues. The sequenced CDR3 bases are TGTGCCAGCAGCTTCAGGACTCGACGGGGAGAGACG. This sequence encodes CASSFRTRRGET. The CDR3 reads in full as CASSFRTRRGETQYF. Based on the CDR3 plus reference TRBV5-4 and TRBJ2-3, the full variable domain is ETGVTQSPTHLIKTRGQQVTLRCSSQSGHNTVSWYQQALGQGPQFIFQYYREEENGRGNFPPRFSGLQFPNYSSELNVNALELDDSALYLCASSFRTRRGETQYFGPGTRLTVL.

This clone was recorded many times. The read is 3 residues too short to cover the CDR3 end, so that end is filled in from the germline J gene. The chain recombines TRBV5-1 with TRBJ2-2, with a weak D call TRBD1 (6 bases). Germline V gives CDR1 SGHRS, CDR2 YFSETQ. CDR3 length: 19 amino acids. V was pared by 4 bases and J by 4 bases, with 26 bases between. The DNA read from the CDR3 is TGCGCCAGCAGCACACCCATATTGAAGGCAGGGGTGACCACCGGGGAG. It encodes CASSTPILKAGVTTGE. The CDR3 in its entirety is CASSTPILKAGVTTGELFF.

At least ten counts were recorded for this clone. From the germline J gene comes the end of the CDR3, since the read stops 3 residues before it. This sequence joins TRBV5-1 and TRBJ2-1, with 8 bases fitting TRBD1. CDR1 and CDR2 from the germline V gene are SGHRS and YFSETQ. V lost 4 bases and J lost 5; bases outside the gene matches: 8. The CDR3 length is 15 residues. CDR3 amino acids: CASSPRTGTNNEQFF. The part of the CDR3 DNA that was read is TGCGCCAGCAGCCCGAGGACAGGGACGAACAATGAG. Using reference TRBV5-1 and TRBJ2-1 for the parts outside the CDR3, the full variable domain is KAGVTQTPRYLIKTRGQQVTLSCSPISGHRSVSWYQQTPGQGLQFLFEYFSETQRNKGNFPGRFSGRQFSNSRSEMNVSTLELGDSALYLCASSPRTGTNNEQFFGPGTRLTVL.

In this sample, this clone turned up a few times. With the read ending 3 residues before the CDR3 end, the germline J gene is used to fill in that end. V is TRBV5-6 and J is TRBJ2-2; D might be TRBD1 (5 bases). The CDR3 runs 14 residues. Germline CDR1 SGHDT, CDR2 YYEEEE. Partial CDR3 DNA: TGTGCCAGCAGCGCGACGTCAGGGATTTCACCG. Its protein product is CASSATSGISP. The whole CDR3 protein reads CASSATSGISPLFF.

This clone was found a few times. The CDR3 sequence is CAGKRSGETQYF. The DNA read from the CDR3 is TGTGCCGGGAAACGGAGCGGGGAGACG. This chain links TRBV6-2 or TRBV6-3 with TRBJ2-3; 7 bases fit TRBD2. Read coverage stops 3 residues before the CDR3 terminus; the germline J gene supplies the remainder. Per germline, CDR1 MNHEY and CDR2 SVGEGT. The CDR3 length is 12 residues.

Turning to this clone: From the germline J gene comes the end of the CDR3, since the read stops 3 residues before it. V and J are TRBV18 and TRBJ1-2; no firm D call. The germline V gene encodes CDR1 KGHSH and CDR2 LQKENI. CDR3 length: 15 amino acids. The sequenced part of the CDR3 DNA is TGTGCCAGCTCACCACGAAAGCGGGATGACAATGAC. Protein sequence: CASSPRKRDDND. The complete CDR3 protein is CASSPRKRDDNDYTF.

This clone was seen repeatedly, ten times or more. The observed sequence ends 3 residues before the CDR3 terminus, with the missing tail filled in from the germline J gene. This chain joins TRBV18 and TRBJ1-5; the D is unclear. With 4 bases removed from V and 1 base from J, the gap between germline ends came to 5 bases. The germline V gene encodes CDR1 KGHSH and CDR2 LQKENI. CDR3 length equals 13 residues. Partial CDR3 DNA: TGTGCCAGCTCACGAGGGAGCAATCAGCCC. Encoded protein: CASSRGSNQP. The whole CDR3 protein reads CASSRGSNQPQHF.

This clone was seen a handful of times. Incomplete CDR3 DNA: TGTGCCAGCAGCTTGAAGCTAGCGGGAGGCGAG. This sequence encodes CASSLKLAGGE. The whole CDR3 protein is CASSLKLAGGEQYF. The rearrangement links TRBV5-4 to TRBJ2-7; 11 bases align to TRBD2. The DNA ends 3 residues before the CDR3 does, and the rest of the CDR3 is filled in from the germline J gene. Germline CDR1 is SGHNT and CDR2 is YYREEE (reference sequence). Trimming at V came to 1 base and at J to 6 bases, leaving 3 bases not matched to a gene. This CDR3 is 14 amino acids long.

In this sample, this clone turned up many times. Read coverage stops 3 residues before the CDR3 terminus; the germline J gene supplies the remainder. V is TRBV6-4 and J is TRBJ2-3, with 10 bases identical to TRBD2. Germline lookup yields CDR1 MRHNA and CDR2 SNTAGT. This CDR3 region has 14 residues. The chain's CDR3 is CASSDGTSGDPQYF. The CDR3 bases that were read are TGTGCCAGCAGTGACGGTACTAGCGGGGACCCG.

This clone was picked up many times. Sequencing ends 3 residues short of the CDR3 end; the germline J gene provides the rest. The V gene is TRBV20-1, the J gene TRBJ2-2; no clear D gene. CDR1 is DFQATT and CDR2 is SNEGSKA in the germline V gene (reference sequence). The ends were cut back, 0 bases at V and 6 bases at J, with 8 bases in the middle. The CDR3 is made up of 13 amino acids. The CDR3 is CSARDGSAGELFF. The DNA read from the CDR3 is TGCAGTGCTAGAGACGGGTCGGCCGGGGAG.

This clone was observed many times. The CDR3 end is not reached by the read, which stops 3 residues before it; the germline J gene fills it in. Other DNA sequences within the sample encode an identical CDR3. The rearrangement joins TRBV19 to TRBJ1-3; no reliable D call. The V end was cut by 2 bases, the J end by 0 bases, with 11 bases between. Per germline, CDR1 LNHDA and CDR2 SQIVND (reference sequence). The CDR3 covers 16 residues. The covered CDR3 bases are TGTGCCAGTAGTATATCACAGTCCTCCTCTGGAAACACC. Translated: CASSISQSSSGNT. The entire CDR3 protein reads CASSISQSSSGNTIYF.

This clone was recorded many times. The read ends 3 residues before the CDR3 terminus; that terminus is restored from the germline J gene. The gene calls are TRBV10-1 and TRBJ1-4; D uncertain. The CDR3 has 16 amino acids. V lost 0 bases and J 3 bases, leaving 11 bases between the germline ends. Germline CDR1 reads WNHNN; CDR2 reads SYGVQD (reference sequence). CDR3 loop: CASSESSVGPNEKLFF. The sequenced CDR3 bases are TGCGCCAGCAGTGAGTCCTCGGTAGGGCCTAATGAAAAA.

The sample holds many counts of this clone. Read sequence stops 3 residues before the CDR3 end, and the germline J gene provides the missing end. This chain connects TRBV11-2 to TRBJ2-2, with TRBD1 identical over 7 bases. The CDR3 length is 15 residues. The J segment lost 2 bases and the V segment lost 5 bases, leaving 5 bases of the junction unmatched. Germline CDR1 reads SGHAT; CDR2 reads FQNNGV. CDR3 bases read: TGTGCCAGCAGCCATGGGGACAGAAACACCGGGGAG. Its translation: CASSHGDRNTGE. In full, the CDR3 reads CASSHGDRNTGELFF.

This clone was seen a handful of times. CDR3 DNA (partial): TGTGCCAGCAGCTACGGGACAGGGGCCTACGAG. Its translation: CASSYGTGAYE. The full CDR3 protein reads CASSYGTGAYEQYF. The gene calls are TRBV7-9 and TRBJ2-7, with TRBD1 matching over 10 bases. The read comes to an end 3 residues before the CDR3 does, leaving the germline J gene to fill in the end. Germline CDR1 is SEHNR and CDR2 is FQNEAQ (reference sequence). Unmatched junction bases numbered 2, after V lost 4 bases and J lost 2 bases. This CDR3 has 14 amino acids.

This clone was counted ten times or more. The read ends 3 residues shy of where the CDR3 ends; the end is completed using the germline J gene. V gene TRBV5-5 combines with J gene TRBJ1-1; the D gene is possibly TRBD1 (6 bases). The CDR3 contains 13 residues. With 2 bases removed from V and 6 bases from J, the gap between germline ends came to 11 bases. Germline values: CDR1 SGHKS, CDR2 YYEKEE (reference sequence). The part of the CDR3 DNA that was read is TGTGCCAGCAGCTTCGTACAGGGCGCTGAA. It yields the protein CASSFVQGAE. The complete CDR3 sequence is CASSFVQGAEAFF.

This clone was detected many times. The DNA ends 3 residues before the CDR3 does, and the rest of the CDR3 is filled in from the germline J gene. The chain combines TRBV5-1 with TRBJ2-2; TRBD1 matches at 8 bases. CDR1 is SGHRS, CDR2 YFSETQ, per germline. Germline trimming cut 9 bases from V and 3 bases from J; bases unmatched to any gene: 7. The CDR3 has 14 amino acids. The sequenced part of the CDR3 DNA is TGCGCCACCCGCGGACAGGGTGACACCGGGGAG. Translating gives CATRGQGDTGE. The full CDR3 protein reads CATRGQGDTGELFF.